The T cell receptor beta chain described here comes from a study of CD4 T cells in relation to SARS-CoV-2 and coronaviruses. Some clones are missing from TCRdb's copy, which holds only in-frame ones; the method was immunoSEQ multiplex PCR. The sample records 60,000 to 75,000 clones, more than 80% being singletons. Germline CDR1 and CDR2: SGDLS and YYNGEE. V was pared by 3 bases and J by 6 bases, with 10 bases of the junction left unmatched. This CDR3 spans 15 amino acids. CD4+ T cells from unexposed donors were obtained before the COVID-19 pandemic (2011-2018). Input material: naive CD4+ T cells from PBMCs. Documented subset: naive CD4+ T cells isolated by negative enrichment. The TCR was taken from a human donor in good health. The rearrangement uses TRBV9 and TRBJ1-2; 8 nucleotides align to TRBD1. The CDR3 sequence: CASSADRVVRNGYTF. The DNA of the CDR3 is TGTGCCAGCAGCGCGGACAGGGTGGTAAGGAATGGCTACACCTTC.